This T cell receptor (beta chain) originates from a study of T cell responses to AZD1222 COVID-19 vaccine. General study findings and limits: There were vaccine-associated CD4 TCRs across spike, dominant at 160-218 and 743-854. Donors were largely white British and mainly female; clonal diversity was possibly underestimated. As reported, nearly half of all spike-specific TCRs target variant regions that are unmutated.

On this clone: Its antigen is unknown.

Germline V gene lookup returns CDR1 LNHDA and CDR2 SQIVND (reference sequence). V trimming: 10 bases; J trimming: 8 bases; junction bases outside the gene matches: 10. The CDR3 totals 13 residues. Here immunoSEQ multiplex PCR was the method, and the copy in TCRdb shows in-frame clones only, minus some. Seen here are 90,000 to 150,000 clones, roughly nine tenths observed once, and the top ten hold over 2.5%. The chain couples TRBV19 to TRBJ1-5; 8 bases are shared with TRBD1. The sample in question was peripheral blood, obtained 28 days after the second AZD1222 dose. The source is an adult who received the AZD1222 COVID-19 vaccine. The CDR3 spells CATRGDRPEPQHF. CDR3 DNA sequence: TGTGCCACCAGAGGGGACAGGCCTGAGCCCCAGCATTTT.